The clone carrying this T cell receptor beta chain was found a few times. Its antigen is currently unknown. This entry comes from a study of beta chain features in type 1 diabetes. Whole-study results and caveats: PCR might favor shorter templates, but any such skew would affect patients and controls equally. Shorter TCRB CDR3s, moderately but significantly so, marked every one of the four CD4+ subsets in Type 1 diabetes patients.

The CDR3 loop spans 16 amino acids. The junction had 5 bases not matched to a gene; V was cut back by 5 bases and J by 4 bases. Germline V gene data show CDR1 as LNHDA and CDR2 as SQIVND (reference sequence). Investigators reverse transcribed all isolated RNA, so they sequenced expressed TCRB transcripts. TCRdb's table, derived via immunoSEQ multiplex PCR, lists solely in-frame clones and lacks some. The sample lists under 50,000 clones, around 70% occurring once. The origin of this receptor is a woman between 18 and 30 years old with type 1 diabetes. This chain connects TRBV19 to TRBJ2-6, with 10 positions matching TRBD1. Sequencing used Tregs from blood. CDR3: CASSPGTGAGANVLTF. The CDR3 DNA follows: TGTGCCAGTAGTCCCGGGACAGGGGCAGGGGCCAACGTCCTGACTTTC.